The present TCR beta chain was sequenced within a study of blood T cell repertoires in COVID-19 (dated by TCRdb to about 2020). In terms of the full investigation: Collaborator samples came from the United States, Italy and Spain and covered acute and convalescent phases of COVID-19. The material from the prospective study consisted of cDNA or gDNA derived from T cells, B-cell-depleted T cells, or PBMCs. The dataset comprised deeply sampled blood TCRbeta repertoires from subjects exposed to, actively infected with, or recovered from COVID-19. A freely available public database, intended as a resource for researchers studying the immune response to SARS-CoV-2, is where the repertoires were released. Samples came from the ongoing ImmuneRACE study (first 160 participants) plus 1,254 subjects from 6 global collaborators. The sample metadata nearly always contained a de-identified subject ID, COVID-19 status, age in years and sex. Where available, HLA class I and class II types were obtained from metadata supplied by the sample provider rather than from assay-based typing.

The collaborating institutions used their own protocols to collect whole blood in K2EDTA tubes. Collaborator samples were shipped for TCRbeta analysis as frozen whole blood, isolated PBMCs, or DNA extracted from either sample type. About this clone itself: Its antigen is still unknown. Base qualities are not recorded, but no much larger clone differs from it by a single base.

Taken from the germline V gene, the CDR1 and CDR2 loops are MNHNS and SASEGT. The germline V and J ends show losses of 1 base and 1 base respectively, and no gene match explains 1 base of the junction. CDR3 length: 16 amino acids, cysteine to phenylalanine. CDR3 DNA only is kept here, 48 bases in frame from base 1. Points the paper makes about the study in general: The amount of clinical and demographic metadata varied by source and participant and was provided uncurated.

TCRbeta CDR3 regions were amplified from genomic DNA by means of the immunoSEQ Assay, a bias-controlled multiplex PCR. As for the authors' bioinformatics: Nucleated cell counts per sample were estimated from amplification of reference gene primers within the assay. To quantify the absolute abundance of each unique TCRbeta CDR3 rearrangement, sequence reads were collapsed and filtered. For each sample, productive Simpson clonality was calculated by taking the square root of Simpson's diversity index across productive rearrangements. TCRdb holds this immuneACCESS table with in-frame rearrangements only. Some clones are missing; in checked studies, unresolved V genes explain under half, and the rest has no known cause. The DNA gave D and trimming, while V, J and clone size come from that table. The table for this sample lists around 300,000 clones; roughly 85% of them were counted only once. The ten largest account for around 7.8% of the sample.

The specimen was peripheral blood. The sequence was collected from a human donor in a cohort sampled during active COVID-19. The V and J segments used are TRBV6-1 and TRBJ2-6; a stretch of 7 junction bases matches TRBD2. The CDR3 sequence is CASSEGAGSGANVLTF. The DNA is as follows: TGTGCCAGCAGTGAAGGAGCGGGGTCTGGGGCCAACGTCCTGACTTTC.